The present entry profiles one TCR beta chain with its context. Its antigen is as yet unknown. This record comes from a study of cytomegalovirus exposure and HLA in healthy donors. Study observations and caveats: Clonal expansion, a later analysis showed, was greater in HLA-associated TCR beta chains than in equally common others. Rarity characterized most TCR sequences, yet some public TCRs appeared in many donors.

The CDR3 loop spans 15 amino acids. Per the germline V gene, CDR1 is MNHEY and CDR2 is SVGAGI. V was clipped by 5 bases and J by 4 bases, with 14 bases between them. PCR amplification relied on 60 Vbeta primers (plus 13 Jbeta primers). Profiling relied on immunoSEQ multiplex PCR, and the TCRdb table lists in-frame clones only, not all of them. Altogether 250,000 to 350,000 clones are present, about nine tenths being singletons, with the ten largest covering 3.5% to 4%. The sequence was obtained from a man aged 40-50 years in good health and CMV-seropositive. The chain couples TRBV6-5 to TRBJ2-2; D possibly corresponds to TRBD2 (7 bases). What was sequenced was PBMCs. The CDR3 DNA reads TGTGCCAGCAGTGCGGGGGCCTTCGGCACCGGGGAGCTGTTTTTT. This gives the protein CASSAGAFGTGELFF.